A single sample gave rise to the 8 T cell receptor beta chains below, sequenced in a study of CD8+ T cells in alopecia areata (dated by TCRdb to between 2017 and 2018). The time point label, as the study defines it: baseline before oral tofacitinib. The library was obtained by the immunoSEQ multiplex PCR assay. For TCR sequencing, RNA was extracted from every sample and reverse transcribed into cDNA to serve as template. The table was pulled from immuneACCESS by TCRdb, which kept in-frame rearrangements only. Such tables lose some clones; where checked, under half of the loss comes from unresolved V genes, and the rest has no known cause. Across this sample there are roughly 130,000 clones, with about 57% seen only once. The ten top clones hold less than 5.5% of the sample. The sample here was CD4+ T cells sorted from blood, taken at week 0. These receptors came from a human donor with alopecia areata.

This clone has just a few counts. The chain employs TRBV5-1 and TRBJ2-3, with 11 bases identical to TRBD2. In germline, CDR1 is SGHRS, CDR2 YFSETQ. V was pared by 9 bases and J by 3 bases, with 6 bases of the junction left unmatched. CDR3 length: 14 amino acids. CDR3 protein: CATSPSGRTDTQYF. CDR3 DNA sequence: TGCGCCACCTCCCCTAGCGGGAGGACAGATACGCAGTATTTT.

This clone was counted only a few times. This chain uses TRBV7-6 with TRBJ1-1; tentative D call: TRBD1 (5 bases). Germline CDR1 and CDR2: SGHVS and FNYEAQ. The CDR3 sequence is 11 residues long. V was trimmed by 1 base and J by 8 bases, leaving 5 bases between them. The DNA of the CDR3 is TGTGCCAGCAGCTTAGAGGGGGAAGCTTTCTTT. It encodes CASSLEGEAFF. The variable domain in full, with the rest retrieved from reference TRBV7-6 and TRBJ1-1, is GAGVSQSPRYKVTKRGQDVALRCDPISGHVSLYWYRQALGQGPEFLTYFNYEAQQDKSGLPNDRFSAERPEGSISTLTIQRTEQRDSAMYRCASSLEGEAFFGQGTRLTVV.

CDR3 coding DNA: TGTGCCAGCAGTGAAGCACTGGGAGTGCATGCTTTCTTT. Its protein product is CASSEALGVHAFF. The V call is TRBV2, the J call TRBJ1-1; no clear D gene. Trimming stripped 0 bases from V and 11 bases from J, with 13 bases between. CDR1 and CDR2 (germline): SNHLY, FYNNEI. CDR3 length: 13 residues.

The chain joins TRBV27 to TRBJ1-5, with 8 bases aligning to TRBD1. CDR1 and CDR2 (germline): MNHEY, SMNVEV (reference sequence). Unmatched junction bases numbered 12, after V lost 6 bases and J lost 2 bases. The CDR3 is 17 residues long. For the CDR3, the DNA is TGTGCCAGCAGACCTCAGGGGGCCGGAGTGGGCAATCAGCCCCAGCATTTT. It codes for CASRPQGAGVGNQPQHF.

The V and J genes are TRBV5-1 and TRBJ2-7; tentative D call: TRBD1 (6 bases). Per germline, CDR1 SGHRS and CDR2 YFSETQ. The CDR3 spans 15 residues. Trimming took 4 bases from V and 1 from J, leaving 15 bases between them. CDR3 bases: TGCGCCAGCAGCGAGGGTCAGGGGATGTCCTACGAGCAGTACTTC. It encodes CASSEGQGMSYEQYF.

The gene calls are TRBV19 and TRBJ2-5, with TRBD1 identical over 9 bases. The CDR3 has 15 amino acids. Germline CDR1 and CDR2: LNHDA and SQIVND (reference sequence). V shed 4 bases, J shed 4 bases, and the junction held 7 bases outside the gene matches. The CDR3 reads CASSTADRGGETQYF. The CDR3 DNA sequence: TGTGCCAGTAGTACCGCGGACAGGGGAGGAGAGACCCAGTACTTC.

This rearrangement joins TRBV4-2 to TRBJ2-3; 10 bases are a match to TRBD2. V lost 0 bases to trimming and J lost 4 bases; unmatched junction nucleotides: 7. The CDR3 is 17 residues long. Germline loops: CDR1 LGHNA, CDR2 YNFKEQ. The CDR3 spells CASSQEFGAGGADTQYF. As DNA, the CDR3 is TGTGCCAGCAGCCAAGAGTTCGGAGCGGGGGGGGCAGATACGCAGTATTTT.

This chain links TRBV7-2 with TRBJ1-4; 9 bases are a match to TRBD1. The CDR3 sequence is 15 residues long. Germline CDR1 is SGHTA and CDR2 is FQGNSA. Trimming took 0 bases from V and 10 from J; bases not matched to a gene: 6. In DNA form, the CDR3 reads TGTGCCAGCAGCTTAGCTAGGACAGGGGAAGGAAAACTGTTTTTT. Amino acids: CASSLARTGEGKLFF. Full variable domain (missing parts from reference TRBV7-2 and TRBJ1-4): GAGVSQSPSNKVTEKGKDVELRCDPISGHTALYWYRQSLGQGLEFLIYFQGNSAPDKSGLPSDRFSAERTGGSVSTLTIQRTQQEDSAVYLCASSLARTGEGKLFFGSGTQLSVL.